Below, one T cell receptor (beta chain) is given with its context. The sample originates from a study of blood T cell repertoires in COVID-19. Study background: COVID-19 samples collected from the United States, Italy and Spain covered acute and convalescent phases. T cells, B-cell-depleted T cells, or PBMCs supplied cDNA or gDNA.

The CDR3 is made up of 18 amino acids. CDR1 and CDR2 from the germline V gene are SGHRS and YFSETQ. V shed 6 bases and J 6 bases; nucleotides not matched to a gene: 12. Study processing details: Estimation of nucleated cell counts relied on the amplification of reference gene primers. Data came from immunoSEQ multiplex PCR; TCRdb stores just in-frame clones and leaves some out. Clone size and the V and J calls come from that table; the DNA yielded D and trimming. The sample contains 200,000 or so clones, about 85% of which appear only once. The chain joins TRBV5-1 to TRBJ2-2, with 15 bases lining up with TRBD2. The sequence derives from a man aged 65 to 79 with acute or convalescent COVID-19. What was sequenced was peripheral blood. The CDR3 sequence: CASTYLGTSGRSAGELFF. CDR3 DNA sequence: TGCGCCAGCACCTACTTGGGGACTAGCGGGAGGTCGGCCGGGGAGCTGTTTTTT.